This T cell receptor beta chain derives from a study of blood T cell repertoires in COVID-19. For the study at large: PBMCs, B-cell-depleted T cells, or T cells were the source of the cDNA or gDNA that made up the material.

The CDR3 is 14 residues long. Per germline, CDR1 SNHLY and CDR2 FYNNEI. The V gene lost 2 bases and the J gene lost 3 bases, with 10 bases spanning the gap. Original processing notes: From reference gene primer amplification, estimates of nucleated cell counts were derived. Repertoires were generated with immunoSEQ multiplex PCR, while TCRdb's copy carries only in-frame clones and drops some. V and J calls plus clone size are reproduced from that table; the DNA served to infer D and trimming. Here the sample spans roughly 150,000 clones, roughly 84% being singletons. This chain uses TRBV2 with TRBJ1-2, with D unresolved. This sequence was found in a woman aged 80 or over with active or convalescent COVID-19. The sample comprised peripheral blood. Here the CDR3 reads CASSESSRDYGYTF. The CDR3 region has the DNA TGTGCCAGCAGTGAAAGTAGTCGGGACTATGGCTACACCTTC. The full variable domain, in which reference TRBV2 and TRBJ1-2 provide the parts outside the CDR3, is EPEVTQTPSHQVTQMGQEVILRCVPISNHLYFYWYRQILGQKVEFLVSFYNNEISEKSEIFDDQFSVERPDGSNFTLKIRSTKLEDSAMYFCASSESSRDYGYTFGSGTRLTVV.